The T cell receptor beta chain described here comes from a study of blood T cell repertoires in COVID-19. Germline V lookup: CDR1 SGDLS, CDR2 YYNGEE. The CDR3 has 14 amino acids. The J segment lost 13 bases and the V segment lost 0 bases, leaving 9 bases of the junction unmatched. Assay used: immunoSEQ multiplex PCR; TCRdb lists only in-frame clones, some missing. There are just over 70,000 clones in the sample; 80% occur only once, and around a sixth lies in the top ten. The source is a man between 65 and 85 years old who had recovered from COVID-19. Sample: peripheral blood. The rearrangement uses TRBV9 and TRBJ1-2, with 10 bases matching TRBD1. This CDR3 is CASSVGDRGTSCTF. The CDR3 DNA reads as TGTGCCAGCAGCGTAGGGGACAGGGGAACTTCATGCACCTTC.